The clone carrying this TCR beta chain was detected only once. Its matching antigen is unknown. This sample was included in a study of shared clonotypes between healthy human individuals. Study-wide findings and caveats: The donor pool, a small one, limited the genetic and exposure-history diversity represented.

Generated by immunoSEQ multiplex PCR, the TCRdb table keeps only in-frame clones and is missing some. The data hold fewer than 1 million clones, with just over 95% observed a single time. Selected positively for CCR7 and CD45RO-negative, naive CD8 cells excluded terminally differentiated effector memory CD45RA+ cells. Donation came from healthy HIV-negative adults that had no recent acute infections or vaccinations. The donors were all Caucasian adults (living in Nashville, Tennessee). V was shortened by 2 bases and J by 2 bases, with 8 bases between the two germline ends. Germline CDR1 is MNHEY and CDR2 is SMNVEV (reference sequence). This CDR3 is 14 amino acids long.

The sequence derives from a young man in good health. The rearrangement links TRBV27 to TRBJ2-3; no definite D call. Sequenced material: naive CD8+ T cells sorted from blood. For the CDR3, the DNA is TGTGCCAGCAGTTTAACGACCCCCACAGATACGCAGTATTTT. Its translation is CASSLTTPTDTQYF.